The 22 T cell receptor beta chains given below trace back to one sample, sequenced in a study of T cell clones after liver transplantation. TCRdb keeps only in-frame clones here, not all; method: immunoSEQ multiplex PCR. The sample lists fewer than 80,000 clones, approximately 81% occurring once. The specimen was CD4+ T cells from blood, collected less than 50 months after liver transplant. The receptors shown here come from a human patient who received a liver transplant. Some T cells may arise from the graft donor.

The rearrangement links TRBV2 to TRBJ1-2; no definite D call. V lost 5 bases to trimming and J lost 1 base, with 8 bases between them. The germline CDR1 and CDR2 sequences are SNHLY and FYNNEI. The CDR3 is made up of 13 amino acids. CDR3 sequence (DNA): TGTGCCAGCAGTCGGACTGATAACTATGGCTACACCTTC. Its translation is CASSRTDNYGYTF.

The rearrangement uses TRBV5-1 and TRBJ1-1; D call uncertain. The V end was cut by 0 bases, the J end by 2 bases, with 8 bases between. There are 14 residues in the CDR3. CDR1 is SGHRS, CDR2 YFSETQ, per germline. The CDR3 DNA reads TGCGCCAGCAGCTTGGGGGCAGCTAACACTGAAGCTTTCTTT. Translating gives CASSLGAANTEAFF.

V and J are TRBV5-6 and TRBJ1-1; 9 bases are shared with TRBD1. The CDR3 is 16 residues long. Germline CDR1 SGHDT, CDR2 YYEEEE. V lost 1 base and J lost 4; bases outside the gene matches: 8. Here the CDR3 reads CASSLKGQGLGTEAFF. In DNA, the CDR3 is TGTGCCAGCAGCTTGAAGGGACAGGGATTGGGCACTGAAGCTTTCTTT.

V gene TRBV7-2 combines with J gene TRBJ2-5, with 7 bases aligning to TRBD1. V was clipped by 8 bases and J by 2 bases; unmatched bases: 2. Looked up from germline, CDR1 is SGHTA and CDR2 is FQGNSA. The CDR3 is 12 residues long. CDR3 nucleotides: TGTGCCAGCGGACAGGTGCAAGAGACCCAGTACTTC. It codes for CASGQVQETQYF. The full variable domain, rest sourced from reference TRBV7-2 and TRBJ2-5, is GAGVSQSPSNKVTEKGKDVELRCDPISGHTALYWYRQSLGQGLEFLIYFQGNSAPDKSGLPSDRFSAERTGGSVSTLTIQRTQQEDSAVYLCASGQVQETQYFGPGTRLLVL.

CDR3 protein: CASRGTTQYNEQFF. In DNA, the CDR3 is TGTGCCAGCAGGGGGACTACCCAATACAATGAGCAGTTCTTC. The chain employs TRBV28 and TRBJ2-1; 7 bases are a match to TRBD2. This CDR3 is built from 14 residues. After removal of 6 bases from V and 4 bases from J, the junction contained 6 bases not matched to a gene. Germline loops: CDR1 MDHEN, CDR2 SYDVKM.

This clone was seen just once. The gene calls are TRBV19 and TRBJ2-7; D perhaps matches TRBD2 (5 bases). V shed 3 bases and J shed 6 bases, with 18 bases lying between them. Germline CDR1 LNHDA, CDR2 SQIVND (reference sequence). There are 15 residues in the CDR3. The CDR3 here is CASSIRPGKSSEQYF. In nucleotides, the CDR3 is TGTGCCAGTAGTATCCGCCCGGGGAAGTCGAGCGAGCAGTACTTC. The variable domain in full, with the rest retrieved from reference TRBV19 and TRBJ2-7, is DGGITQSPKYLFRKEGQNVTLSCEQNLNHDAMYWYRQDPGQGLRLIYYSQIVNDFQKGDIAEGYSVSREKKESFPLTVTSAQKNPTAFYLCASSIRPGKSSEQYFGPGTRLTVT.

This clone has a handful of counts. This chain links TRBV6-5 with TRBJ2-3; 8 nucleotides align to TRBD2. The CDR3 runs to 14 residues. From germline, CDR1 is MNHEY and CDR2 SVGAGI. Unmatched junction bases numbered 2, after V lost 4 bases and J lost 2 bases. The CDR3 sequence is CASSLAGPTDTQYF. The CDR3 DNA reads TGTGCCAGCAGTTTAGCGGGACCCACAGATACGCAGTATTTT.

This clone was seen just once. The chain is built from TRBV19 and TRBJ2-3; D tentatively fits TRBD1 or TRBD2 (6 bases each). The V gene lost 3 bases and the J gene lost 1 base, with 17 bases spanning the gap. The CDR3 sequence is 17 residues long. The germline CDR1 and CDR2 sequences are LNHDA and SQIVND (reference sequence). As DNA, the CDR3 is TGTGCCAGTAGTATCATGTTGACAGGCGGGGGCACAGATACGCAGTATTTT. Its protein is CASSIMLTGGGTDTQYF.

The chain uses TRBV19 and TRBJ2-5; 11 bases match TRBD1. The CDR3 contains 14 residues. V shed 4 bases, J shed 5 bases, and the junction held 3 bases outside the gene matches. Germline V gene lookup returns CDR1 LNHDA and CDR2 SQIVND (reference sequence). Here the CDR3 DNA reads TGTGCCAGTAGTAAGGGGACAGGGGGGGAGACCCAGTACTTC. This encodes CASSKGTGGETQYF.

This clone was found once. The rearrangement links TRBV5-6 to TRBJ2-4; D may match TRBD1 or TRBD2 (5 bases each). Trimming shortened V by 3 bases and J by 1 base, and 14 bases separated the two germline ends. CDR1 and CDR2 (germline): SGHDT, YYEEEE. The CDR3 totals 16 residues. The CDR3: CASSWTGTWAKNIQYF. CDR3 bases: TGTGCCAGCAGCTGGACCGGGACCTGGGCCAAAAACATTCAGTACTTC.

This clone occurred a few times. V is TRBV27 and J is TRBJ2-7, with D perhaps given as TRBD1 or TRBD2 (6 bases each). From germline, CDR1 is MNHEY and CDR2 SMNVEV (reference sequence). CDR3 size: 15 residues. V was pared by 0 bases and J by 2 bases, with 11 bases between. In DNA, the CDR3 is TGTGCCAGCAGTTTATCCCCCGGGGGCCCCTACGAGCAGTACTTC. It codes for CASSLSPGGPYEQYF.

The chain uses TRBV27 and TRBJ2-2; no clear D gene. CDR1 is MNHEY, CDR2 SMNVEV, per germline (reference sequence). V lost 5 bases and J 2 bases, leaving 3 bases between the germline ends. The CDR3 contains 12 residues. The chain's CDR3 is CASSGNTGELFF. The DNA for the CDR3 is TGTGCCAGCAGTGGTAACACCGGGGAGCTGTTTTTT.

The gene calls are TRBV29-1 and TRBJ1-2; D not certain. V lost 4 bases and J lost 1, with 7 bases in between. Germline-derived CDR1 and CDR2 are SQVTM and ANQGSEA. The CDR3 covers 12 residues. CDR3 amino acids: CSVVRINYGYTF. The CDR3 DNA sequence: TGCAGCGTTGTCAGGATTAACTATGGCTACACCTTC.

The V and J genes are TRBV4-1 and TRBJ1-4; D unclear. CDR1 MGHRA and CDR2 YSYEKL come from the germline V gene. CDR3 size: 13 residues. Trimming took 0 bases from V and 8 from J, leaving 7 bases between them. The CDR3 nucleotides are TGCGCCAGCAGCCAAGATGTTACAGAAAAACTGTTTTTT. This translates into CASSQDVTEKLFF.

Notes on this clone: Just one base apart from a much larger clone, this may be a read error. This chain connects TRBV7-2 to TRBJ2-7, with D unresolved. The germline CDR1 and CDR2 sequences are SGHTA and FQGNSA. This CDR3 comprises 11 residues. Trimming left V 3 bases short and J 3 bases short, with 3 bases between. In DNA form, the CDR3 reads TGTGCCAGCAGCTTGCTCTACGAGCAGTACTTC. Its protein is CASSLLYEQYF.

DNA for the CDR3: TGTGCCAGCAGCCGCACTACAGGGGGTCAAGAGACCCAGTACTTC. It is translated as CASSRTTGGQETQYF. The rearrangement uses TRBV7-6 and TRBJ2-5; 8 nucleotides match TRBD1. This CDR3 comprises 15 residues. V lost 5 bases to trimming and J lost 2 bases; unmatched junction nucleotides: 7. Per germline, CDR1 SGHVS and CDR2 FNYEAQ.

The rearrangement uses TRBV19 and TRBJ2-3; D unclear. The CDR3 totals 15 residues. The germline CDR1 and CDR2 sequences are LNHDA and SQIVND (reference sequence). V was pared by 5 bases and J by 1 base, with 13 bases between. CDR3 region: CASSVGSFGTDTQYF. The DNA of the CDR3 is TGTGCCAGTAGTGTCGGTAGTTTTGGCACAGATACGCAGTATTTT.

This chain joins TRBV5-1 and TRBJ2-1, with D perhaps TRBD2 (7 bases). V dropped 2 bases and J dropped 8 bases, with 17 bases sitting between them. Germline V gene lookup returns CDR1 SGHRS and CDR2 YFSETQ. The CDR3 is made up of 15 amino acids. CDR3 nucleotides: TGCGCCAGCAGCTTCCCCCGGGCGGGGGCGGATGAGCAGTTCTTC. Translation gives CASSFPRAGADEQFF.

The chain is built from TRBV18 and TRBJ2-7; possibly TRBD1 or TRBD2 for D (5 bases each). The CDR3 is 13 residues long. CDR1 KGHSH and CDR2 LQKENI come from the germline V gene. Between the trimmed V and J ends, which lost 4 bases and 2 bases, there was a span of 9 bases. CDR3 nucleotides: TGTGCCAGCTCACGTGGGACCACCTACGAGCAGTACTTC. Amino acid sequence: CASSRGTTYEQYF.

The rearrangement joins TRBV19 to TRBJ1-5; D is uncertain. The length of the CDR3 is 16 residues. Trimming took 4 bases from V and 5 from J, leaving 18 bases between them. Germline V gene lookup returns CDR1 LNHDA and CDR2 SQIVND (reference sequence). DNA for the CDR3: TGTGCCAGTAGTACCCAGGTGGGCCTGTTGTATCAGCCCCAGCATTTT. The encoded protein is CASSTQVGLLYQPQHF.

J is TRBJ1-4 and V is TRBV27; D unresolved. The CDR3 spans 13 residues. The V and J ends lost 4 bases and 8 bases respectively, with 11 bases between them. Germline V CDR1 and CDR2: MNHEY, SMNVEV (reference sequence). The CDR3 protein is CASSWQWNEKLFF. In nucleotides, the CDR3 is TGTGCCAGCAGTTGGCAGTGGAACGAAAAACTGTTTTTT.

The CDR3 bases are TGTGCCAGCAGCTTAAGTTTGTACGAGCAGTACTTC. Its protein is CASSLSLYEQYF. The chain joins TRBV7-9 to TRBJ2-7; D uncertain. The germline gives CDR1 SEHNR, CDR2 FQNEAQ (reference sequence). The CDR3 extends over 12 amino acids. Trimming took off 2 bases at V and 4 bases at J, with 6 bases between the two ends.